This TCR beta chain was observed in a study of cytomegalovirus exposure and HLA in healthy donors. The CDR3 has 18 amino acids. Germline CDR1 is SGHTA and CDR2 is FQGTGA. V was clipped by 0 bases and J by 1 base; unmatched bases: 10. This clone was counted a few times. PCR employed 60 Vbeta and 13 Jbeta primers. Here immunoSEQ multiplex PCR was the method, and the copy in TCRdb shows in-frame clones only, minus some. The sample shows fewer than 150,000 clones, 66% of them seen only once. J is TRBJ2-7 and V is TRBV7-3, with 9 bases fitting TRBD2. The TCR comes from a human donor in good health. The sample consisted of PBMCs. The CDR3 here is CASSLTRSIAGESYEQYF. The CDR3 DNA reads TGTGCCAGCAGCTTAACAAGGAGCATAGCGGGAGAGTCCTACGAGCAGTACTTC. The complete variable domain, with remaining parts taken from reference TRBV7-3 and TRBJ2-7, reads GAGVSQTPSNKVTEKGKYVELRCDPISGHTALYWYRQSLGQGPEFLIYFQGTGAADDSGLPNDRFFAVRPEGSVSTLKIQRTERGDSAVYLCASSLTRSIAGESYEQYFGPGTRLTVT.